These 12 T cell receptor beta chains originate from one sample sequenced in a study of cytomegalovirus exposure and HLA in healthy donors. Vbeta (60) and Jbeta (13) primers were used in the PCR. Libraries were prepared by immunoSEQ multiplex PCR; TCRdb keeps only in-frame clonotypes and omits some of them. The table has about 140,000 clones, around 80% seen once. The sequenced sample consisted of PBMCs. These receptor sequences come from a man between 40 and 49 years old in good health and CMV-seronegative.

On this clone: One end of the junction does not line up with germline, which may come from a read error. J is TRBJ2-5 and V is TRBV7-9; D not resolved. The CDR3 is made up of 14 amino acids. Germline lookup yields CDR1 SEHNR and CDR2 FQNEAQ (reference sequence). The CDR3 spells CSSSIEFGWETQYF. The CDR3 DNA reads as TGTTCCAGCAGCATAGAGTTCGGGTGGGAGACCCAGTACTTC.

The genes are TRBV27 and TRBJ1-4; the D is unclear. Germline V gene sequence: CDR1 MNHEY, CDR2 SMNVEV (reference sequence). This CDR3 comprises 14 residues. V was trimmed by 3 bases and J by 6 bases, leaving 11 bases between them. The CDR3, as DNA: TGTGCCAGCAGTTTGGGTGGGGAGGATGAAAAACTGTTTTTT. This translates into CASSLGGEDEKLFF.

V and J are TRBV5-1 and TRBJ1-4; the D gene is possibly TRBD1 (6 bases). The CDR3 consists of 16 residues. Between the trimmed V and J ends, which lost 4 bases and 4 bases, there was a span of 17 bases. In germline, CDR1 is SGHRS, CDR2 YFSETQ. The CDR3 here is CASSPGAGRGNEKLFF. The CDR3, as DNA: TGCGCCAGCAGCCCTGGGGCAGGCAGGGGTAATGAAAAACTGTTTTTT.

In regard to this clone: One junction end disagrees with the germline gene, perhaps due to a read error. The CDR3 region is CSSRILKGAPETNTEAFF. CDR3 coding DNA: TGTTCCAGCAGAATCCTCAAGGGGGCACCCGAGACGAACACTGAAGCTTTCTTT. This rearrangement joins TRBV7-9 to TRBJ1-1, with TRBD1 matching over 7 bases. Germline V gives CDR1 SEHNR, CDR2 FQNEAQ (reference sequence). This CDR3 contains 18 residues.

The chain combines TRBV7-8 with TRBJ2-7, with a possible D match to TRBD1 (6 bases). Trimming removed 5 bases from V and 6 bases from J, with 14 bases in between. The CDR3 is 13 residues long. CDR1 and CDR2 (germline): SGHVS, FQNEAQ. In DNA form, the CDR3 reads TGTGCCAGCAGCCTCCTGGACAGCCTCGAGCAGTACTTC. This encodes CASSLLDSLEQYF.

The J gene is TRBJ1-4, the V gene TRBV13; D unclear. Germline V gene data show CDR1 as PRHDT and CDR2 as FYEKMQ (reference sequence). The CDR3 loop spans 13 amino acids. V was trimmed by 2 bases and J by 5 bases, leaving 6 bases between them. The CDR3 nucleotides read TGTGCCAGCAGCTTAACTCCCAATGAAAAACTGTTTTTT. This encodes CASSLTPNEKLFF.

The V and J genes are TRBV25-1 and TRBJ2-2; D possibly corresponds to TRBD1 (6 bases). Trimming removed 4 bases at V and 7 bases at J, with 13 bases between. The CDR3 totals 14 residues. Per germline, CDR1 MGHDK and CDR2 SYGVNS. CDR3 bases: TGTGCCAGCAGTGGCAACAGGGATCGCGGGGAGCTGTTTTTT. Amino acids: CASSGNRDRGELFF. The whole variable domain, filled in from reference TRBV25-1 and TRBJ2-2, reads EADIYQTPRYLVIGTGKKITLECSQTMGHDKMYWYQQDPGMELHLIHYSYGVNSTEKGDLSSESTVSRIRTEHFPLTLESARPSHTSQYLCASSGNRDRGELFFGEGSRLTVL.

The chain couples TRBV4-1 to TRBJ2-3, with 10 bases matching TRBD1. V dropped 0 bases and J dropped 4; count of bases not matched to a gene: 4. In germline, CDR1 is MGHRA, CDR2 YSYEKL. The CDR3 consists of 16 residues. This CDR3 reads CASSQEDRGFADTQYF. The DNA for the CDR3 is TGCGCCAGCAGCCAAGAGGACAGGGGGTTTGCAGATACGCAGTATTTT.

V usage is TRBV27 and J usage is TRBJ2-1, with 11 bases fitting TRBD1. Trimming at V came to 4 bases and at J to 8 bases, leaving 7 bases not matched to a gene. Germline V gives CDR1 MNHEY, CDR2 SMNVEV (reference sequence). The CDR3 is 15 amino acids. The chain's CDR3 is CASSSPGQGEYEQFF. CDR3 coding DNA: TGTGCCAGCAGTTCACCGGGACAGGGGGAATATGAGCAGTTCTTC.

As DNA, the CDR3 is TGTGCCAGCACGGTTCAGGGGAAACTGTTTTTT. Protein sequence: CASTVQGKLFF. The genes are TRBV2 and TRBJ1-4, with D perhaps matching TRBD1 (6 bases). Germline V gives CDR1 SNHLY, CDR2 FYNNEI. The CDR3 totals 11 residues. The V gene lost 7 bases and the J gene lost 11 bases, with 11 bases spanning the gap.

This clone was recorded once. This sequence joins TRBV11-2 and TRBJ2-3, with D uncertain. V was clipped by 0 bases and J by 4 bases, with 5 bases between them. The length of the CDR3 is 13 residues. From germline, CDR1 is SGHAT and CDR2 FQNNGV. In nucleotides, the CDR3 is TGTGCCAGCAGCTTAGAGGGCGCAGATACGCAGTATTTT. Protein sequence: CASSLEGADTQYF.

The chain is built from TRBV11-1 and TRBJ1-4; 7 bases fit TRBD1. Germline CDR1 SGHAT, CDR2 FQDESV (reference sequence). After removal of 5 bases from V and 12 bases from J, the junction contained 15 bases not matched to a gene. The CDR3 has 15 residues. CDR3 sequence reads: CASSANRGPDAQLFF. The CDR3, as DNA: TGTGCCAGCAGCGCGAACAGGGGACCAGACGCCCAACTGTTTTTT.